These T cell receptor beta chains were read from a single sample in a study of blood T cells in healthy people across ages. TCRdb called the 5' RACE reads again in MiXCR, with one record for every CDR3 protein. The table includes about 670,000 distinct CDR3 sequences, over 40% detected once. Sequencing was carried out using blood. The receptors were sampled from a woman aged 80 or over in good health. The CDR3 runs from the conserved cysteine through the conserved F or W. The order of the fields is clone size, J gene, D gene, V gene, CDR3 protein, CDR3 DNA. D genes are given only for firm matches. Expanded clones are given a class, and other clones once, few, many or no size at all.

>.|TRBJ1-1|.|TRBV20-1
CSADRTANTEAFF
TGCAGTGCTGACCGGACGGCGAACACTGAAGCTTTCTTT
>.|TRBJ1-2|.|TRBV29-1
CSVEGQLNYGYTF
TGCAGCGTTGAAGGGCAGCTTAACTATGGCTACACCTTC
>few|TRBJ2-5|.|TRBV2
CASSGGRPAVQETQYF
TGTGCCAGCAGTGGCGGCCGGCCAGCGGTACAAGAGACCCAGTACTTC
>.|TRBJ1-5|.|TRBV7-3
CASSFSLGTQHF
TGTGCCAGCAGCTTTTCACTGGGGACCCAGCATTTT
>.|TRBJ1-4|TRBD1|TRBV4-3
CASSGLGTGAQEKLFF
TGCGCCAGCAGCGGATTAGGGACAGGGGCCCAAGAAAAACTGTTTTTT
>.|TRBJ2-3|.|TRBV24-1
CATSDSEAVQYF
TGTGCCACCAGTGACTCTGAGGCCGTGCAGTATTTT
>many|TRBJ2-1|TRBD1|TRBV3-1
CASSQRRTGHTNEQFF
TGTGCCAGCAGCCAAAGGCGGACAGGGCATACCAATGAGCAGTTCTTC
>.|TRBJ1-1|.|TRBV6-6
CASSYEGRTEAFF
TGTGCCAGCAGTTACGAGGGGCGAACTGAAGCTTTCTTT
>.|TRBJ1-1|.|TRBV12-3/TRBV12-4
CASSLEWGGYTEAFF
TGTGCCAGCAGTTTAGAATGGGGGGGGTACACTGAAGCTTTCTTT
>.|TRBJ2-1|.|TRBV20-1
CSAGSLLGWTRYNEQFF
TGCAGTGCTGGGAGCCTCCTTGGGTGGACAAGGTACAATGAGCAGTTCTTC
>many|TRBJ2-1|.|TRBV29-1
CSGLSINEQFF
TGCAGCGGCCTCTCCATCAATGAGCAGTTCTTC
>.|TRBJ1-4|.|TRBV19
CASSVLLGNLNEKLFF
TGTGCCAGTAGTGTTCTCTTGGGGAACCTTAATGAAAAACTGTTTTTT
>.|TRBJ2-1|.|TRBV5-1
CTSSLGAGQLNEQFF
TGCACCAGCAGCTTGGGGGCGGGACAGCTCAATGAGCAGTTCTTC
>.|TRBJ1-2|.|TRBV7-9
CASSLDVGGNGYTF
TGTGCCAGCAGCTTAGATGTAGGGGGGAACGGCTACACCTTC
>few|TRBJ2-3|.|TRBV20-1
CSARLPGLHNTDTQYF
TGCAGTGCTAGATTACCGGGACTCCATAACACAGATACGCAGTATTTT
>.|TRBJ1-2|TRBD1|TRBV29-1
CSVLGQRGYTF
TGCAGCGTTCTGGGACAGAGGGGCTACACCTTC
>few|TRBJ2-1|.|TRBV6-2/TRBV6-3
CASSYVLGRQYNEQFF
TGTGCCAGCAGTTACGTACTGGGCAGACAGTACAATGAGCAGTTCTTC
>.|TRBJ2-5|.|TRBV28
CASSFGTNNYQETQYF
TGTGCCAGCAGTTTTGGGACAAATAATTACCAAGAGACCCAGTACTTC
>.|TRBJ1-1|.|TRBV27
CASTPGAGLNTEAFF
TGTGCCAGCACCCCTGGGGCAGGACTGAACACTGAAGCTTTCTTT
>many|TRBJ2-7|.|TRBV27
CASSPRLGSYEQYF
TGTGCCAGCAGTCCGAGACTAGGATCCTACGAGCAGTACTTC
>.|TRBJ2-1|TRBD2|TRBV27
CAVEAGDYNEQFF
TGTGCCGTAGAGGCGGGGGACTACAATGAGCAGTTCTTC
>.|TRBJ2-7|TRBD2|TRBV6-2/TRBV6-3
CASSYSGLVNNEQYF
TGTGCCAGCAGTTACTCGGGACTAGTCAACAACGAGCAGTACTTC
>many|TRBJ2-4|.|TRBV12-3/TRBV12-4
CASSLNGGNIQYF
TGTGCCAGCAGTTTAAATGGGGGAAACATTCAGTACTTC
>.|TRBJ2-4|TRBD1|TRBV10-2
CASTDRVNIQYF
TGCGCCAGCACCGACAGGGTTAACATTCAGTACTTC
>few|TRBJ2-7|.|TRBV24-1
CATSVASADLYEQYF
TGTGCCACCAGTGTGGCTAGCGCGGACCTGTACGAGCAGTACTTC
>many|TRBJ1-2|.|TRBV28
CASSAPGVIGYTF
TGTGCCAGCAGTGCCCCCGGGGTGATTGGCTACACCTTC
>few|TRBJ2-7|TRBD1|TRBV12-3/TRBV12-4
CASSLEGGPTYEQYF
TGTGCCAGCAGTCTCGAAGGGGGCCCGACCTACGAGCAGTACTTC
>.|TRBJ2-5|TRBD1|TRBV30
CACFRQGEETQYF
TGTGCCTGTTTTAGGCAGGGGGAAGAGACCCAGTACTTC
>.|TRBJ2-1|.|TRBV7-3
CAHSGGQSYNEQFF
TGTGCCCACAGCGGGGGACAGTCCTACAATGAGCAGTTCTTC
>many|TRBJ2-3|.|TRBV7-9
CASSHGTAGALDTQYF
TGTGCCAGCAGCCACGGGACAGCGGGTGCCCTAGATACGCAGTATTTT
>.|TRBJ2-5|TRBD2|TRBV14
CASSPVRAGGQETQYF
TGTGCCAGCAGCCCGGTTAGAGCGGGAGGGCAAGAGACCCAGTACTTC
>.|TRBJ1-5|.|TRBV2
CASSGETNQPQHF
TGTGCCAGCAGTGGGGAGACCAATCAGCCCCAGCATTTT
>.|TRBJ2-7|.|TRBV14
CASSQVVGAHEQYF
TGTGCCAGCAGCCAAGTGGTCGGCGCGCACGAGCAGTACTTC
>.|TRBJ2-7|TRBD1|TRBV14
CASSYPGTGGYEQYF
TGTGCCAGCAGCTACCCCGGGACAGGGGGATACGAGCAGTACTTC
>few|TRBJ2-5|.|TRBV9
CASTRAVTRRDEQYF
TGTGCCAGCACCCGGGCAGTGACCAGGAGGGATGAGCAGTACTTC
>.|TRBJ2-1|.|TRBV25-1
CASSGQTVKNEQFF
TGTGCCAGCAGTGGGCAGACAGTGAAAAATGAGCAGTTCTTC
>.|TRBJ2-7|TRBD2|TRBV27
CATRTSGSIYEQYF
TGTGCCACCAGAACTAGCGGGAGTATCTACGAGCAGTACTTC
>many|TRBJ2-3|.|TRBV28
CASRTEYTQYF
TGTGCCAGCAGGACAGAATATACGCAGTATTTT
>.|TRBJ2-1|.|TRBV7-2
CASSPPGPRNEQFF
TGTGCCAGCAGCCCGCCGGGACCGAGGAATGAGCAGTTCTTC
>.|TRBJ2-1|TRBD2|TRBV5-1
CASSLAAGGGDEQLF
TGCGCCAGCAGCTTGGCAGCGGGAGGTGGTGATGAGCAGCTCTTC